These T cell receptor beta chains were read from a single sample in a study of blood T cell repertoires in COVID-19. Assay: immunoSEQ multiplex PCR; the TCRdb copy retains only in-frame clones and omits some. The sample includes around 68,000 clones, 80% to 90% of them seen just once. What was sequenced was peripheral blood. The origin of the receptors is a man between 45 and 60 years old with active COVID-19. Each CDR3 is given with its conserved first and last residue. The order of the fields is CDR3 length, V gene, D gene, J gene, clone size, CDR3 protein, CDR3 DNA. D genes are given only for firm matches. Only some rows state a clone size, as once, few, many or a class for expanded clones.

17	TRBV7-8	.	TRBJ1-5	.	CASSSGWEKYSNQPQHF	TGTGCCAGCAGCTCCGGATGGGAGAAATATAGCAATCAGCCCCAGCATTTT
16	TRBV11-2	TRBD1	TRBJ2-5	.	CASSWDRGGARQTQYF	TGTGCCAGCAGCTGGGACAGGGGGGGCGCGCGCCAGACCCAGTACTTC
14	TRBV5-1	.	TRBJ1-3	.	CASRMTASGNTIYF	TGCGCCAGCAGGATGACAGCCTCTGGAAACACCATATATTTT
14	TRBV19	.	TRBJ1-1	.	CASSISAGGTEAFF	TGTGCCAGTAGTATTTCGGCCGGGGGCACTGAAGCTTTCTTT
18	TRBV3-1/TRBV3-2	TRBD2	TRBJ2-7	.	CASSQDQPGLAAAYEQYF	TGTGCCAGCAGCCAAGACCAACCCGGACTAGCGGCCGCCTACGAGCAGTACTTC
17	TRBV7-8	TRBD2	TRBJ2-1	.	CASSLVLAGGPISEQFF	TGTGCCAGCAGCTTAGTGCTAGCGGGGGGGCCTATCAGTGAGCAGTTCTTC
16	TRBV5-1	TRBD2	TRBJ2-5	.	CASSLASRGGRETQYF	TGCGCCAGCAGCTTGGCCTCGCGGGGGGGCCGAGAGACCCAGTACTTC
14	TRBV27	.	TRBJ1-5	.	CASSLRPGNQPQHF	TGTGCCAGCAGTTTACGACCAGGGAATCAGCCCCAGCATTTT
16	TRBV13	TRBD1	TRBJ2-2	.	CASSLPRTGFTGELFF	TGTGCCAGCAGCTTACCGAGGACAGGGTTCACCGGGGAGCTGTTTTTT
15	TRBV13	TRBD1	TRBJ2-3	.	CASSFGTGSTDTQYF	TGTGCCAGCAGCTTCGGGACAGGGAGCACAGATACGCAGTATTTT
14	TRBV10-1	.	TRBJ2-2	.	CASSVLAVTGELFF	TGCGCCAGCAGTGTTCTAGCAGTCACCGGGGAGCTGTTTTTT
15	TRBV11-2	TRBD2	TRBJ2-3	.	CASSWGLAVTDTQYF	TGTGCCAGCAGCTGGGGACTAGCGGTCACAGATACGCAGTATTTT
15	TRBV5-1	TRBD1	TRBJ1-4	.	CASSATGTGGEKLFF	TGCGCCAGCAGCGCAACCGGGACAGGGGGTGAAAAACTGTTTTTT
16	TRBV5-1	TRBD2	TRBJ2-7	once	CASSLEMGGAAYEQYF	TGCGCCAGCAGCTTGGAAATGGGAGGGGCGGCGTACGAGCAGTACTTC
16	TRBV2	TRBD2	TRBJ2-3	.	CASSEALAGRTDTQYF	TGTGCCAGCAGTGAAGCCCTAGCGGGGCGCACAGATACGCAGTATTTT
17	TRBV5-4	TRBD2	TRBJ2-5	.	CASSLAGLAGGQETQYF	TGTGCCAGCAGCTTGGCAGGGTTAGCGGGGGGGCAAGAGACCCAGTACTTC
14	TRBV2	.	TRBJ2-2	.	CASSRQDNTGELFF	TGTGCCAGCAGTCGACAGGATAACACCGGGGAGCTGTTTTTT
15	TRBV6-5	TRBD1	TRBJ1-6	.	CASRSGGAGSSPLHF	TGTGCCAGCAGATCAGGGGGCGCGGGGAGTTCGCCCCTCCACTTT
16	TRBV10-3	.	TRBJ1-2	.	CAISDVQGLKGYGYTF	TGTGCCATCAGCGACGTACAGGGTTTGAAGGGCTATGGCTACACCTTC
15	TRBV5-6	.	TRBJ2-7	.	CASSLNPGGSYEQYF	TGTGCCAGCAGCTTGAATCCAGGGGGGTCCTACGAGCAGTACTTC
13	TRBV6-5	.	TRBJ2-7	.	CASSSYRDDEQYF	TGTGCCAGCAGCTCCTACAGGGACGACGAGCAGTACTTC
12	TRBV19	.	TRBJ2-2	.	CASSIVERELFF	TGTGCCAGTAGTATAGTAGAAAGGGAGCTGTTTTTT
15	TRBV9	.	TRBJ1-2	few	CASSVGTGSNYGYTF	TGTGCCAGCAGCGTAGGGACGGGATCTAACTATGGCTACACCTTC
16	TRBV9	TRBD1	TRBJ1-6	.	CAKTGWDRSENSPLHF	TGTGCCAAAACTGGCTGGGACAGGTCAGAAAATTCACCCCTCCACTTT
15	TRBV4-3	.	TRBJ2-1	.	CASSQVQASYNEQFF	TGCGCCAGCAGCCAAGTGCAGGCTTCCTACAATGAGCAGTTCTTC
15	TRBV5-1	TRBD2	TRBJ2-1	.	CASSLQASGDTEQFF	TGCGCCAGCAGCTTGCAGGCTAGCGGGGATACTGAGCAGTTCTTC
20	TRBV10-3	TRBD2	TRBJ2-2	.	CAISDYLAGTTLLQTGELFF	TGTGCCATCAGTGATTATCTAGCGGGCACAACCTTATTACAAACCGGGGAGCTGTTTTTT
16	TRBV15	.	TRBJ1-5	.	CATSRDPATSNQPQHF	TGTGCCACCAGCAGAGATCCCGCGACAAGCAATCAGCCCCAGCATTTT
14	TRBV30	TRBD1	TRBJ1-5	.	CAWQRTGSNQPQHF	TGTGCCTGGCAAAGGACAGGGAGCAATCAGCCCCAGCATTTT
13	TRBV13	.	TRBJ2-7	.	CASSRGASYEQYF	TGTGCCAGCAGCAGGGGCGCCAGCTACGAGCAGTACTTC
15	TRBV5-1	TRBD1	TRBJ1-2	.	CASNLRGPGNYGYTF	TGCGCCAGCAACCTCAGGGGGCCCGGTAACTATGGCTACACCTTC
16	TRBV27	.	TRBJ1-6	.	CASFPLVGALGSPLHF	TGTGCCAGCTTCCCCCTTGTGGGGGCGTTGGGATCACCCCTCCACTTT
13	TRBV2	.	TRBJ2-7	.	CASRTRDNYEQYF	TGTGCCAGCAGAACCCGGGACAACTACGAGCAGTACTTC
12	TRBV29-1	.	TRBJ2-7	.	CSVVNRPYEQYF	TGCAGCGTTGTAAACAGGCCATACGAGCAGTACTTC
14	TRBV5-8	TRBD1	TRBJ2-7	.	CASSIGQGAPRQYF	TGTGCCAGCAGCATAGGACAGGGGGCGCCTAGGCAGTACTTC